One and the same sample provided the 16 T cell receptor beta chains below, sequenced in a study of persistence of HIV-infected CD4 T cells. Their recognized antigens are unknown. The libraries were made with immunoSEQ version 4 in survey mode. The method was immunoSEQ multiplex PCR; TCRdb's version includes in-frame clones alone and lacks a portion of them. The sample contains tens of thousands of clones, roughly 80% of which appear only once. Cells were stimulated with CMV-infected fibroblast lysates at 8 to 10 ug/mL. Sorted nonresponding memory CD4+ T cells were CD40L-negative, CD69-negative, CD45RO-high. The sequences come from CD4+ T cells sorted from PBMCs after roughly 18-hour stimulation, collected from a patient who received antiretroviral therapy. The receptor source for this set is an adult woman with HIV who was CMV-seropositive.

This sequence joins TRBV7-2 and TRBJ2-1, with D hard to call. Germline CDR1 reads SGHTA; CDR2 reads FQGNSA. The CDR3 has 13 residues. Trimming shortened V by 0 bases and J by 7 bases, and 7 bases separated the two germline ends. The CDR3 DNA reads as TGTGCCAGCAGCTTAGCTACTCCTAATGAGCAGTTCTTC. This codes for CASSLATPNEQFF.

The genes are TRBV24-1 and TRBJ2-2, with 11 bases lining up with TRBD2. Germline loops: CDR1 KGHDR, CDR2 SFDVKD. With V trimmed by 8 bases and J by 0 bases, 4 bases remained unmatched. The CDR3 spans 16 residues. CDR3 protein: CATISSGGPNTGELFF. The CDR3 bases are TGTGCCACCATTTCTAGCGGGGGGCCGAACACCGGGGAGCTGTTTTTT.

The chain links TRBV5-1 to TRBJ1-1, with 7 bases lining up with TRBD1. There are 12 residues in the CDR3. V lost 0 bases, J lost 11 bases, and 4 bases stayed unmatched. Germline V gives CDR1 SGHRS, CDR2 YFSETQ. The CDR3 reads CASSLDGQAAFF. The CDR3 DNA follows: TGCGCCAGCAGCTTGGACGGACAGGCCGCTTTCTTT.

This chain uses TRBV18 with TRBJ1-1; the match to TRBD1 covers 10 bases. CDR1 KGHSH and CDR2 LQKENI come from the germline V gene. This CDR3 has 16 amino acids. V dropped 4 bases and J dropped 1; count of bases not matched to a gene: 6. CDR3: CASSQGQGVSNTEAFF. The CDR3 DNA reads as TGTGCCAGCTCACAAGGACAGGGGGTTTCGAACACTGAAGCTTTCTTT.

The V call is TRBV11-1, the J call TRBJ1-1; no firm D call. The CDR3 loop spans 14 amino acids. Germline V gene lookup returns CDR1 SGHAT and CDR2 FQDESV (reference sequence). V lost 2 bases, J lost 1 base, and 8 bases lay in between. The CDR3 here is CASSLFSSNTEAFF. CDR3 nucleotide sequence: TGTGCCAGCAGCTTATTCTCCTCGAACACTGAAGCTTTCTTT.

The chain recombines TRBV29-1 with TRBJ2-1; possible D gene TRBD2, 5 bases. Looked up from germline, CDR1 is SQVTM and CDR2 is ANQGSEA. The CDR3 is 12 amino acids. The V end was cut by 5 bases, the J end by 3 bases, with 8 bases between. The CDR3: CSVHGNYNEQFF. DNA of the CDR3: TGCAGCGTTCACGGGAACTACAATGAGCAGTTCTTC.

The CDR3 region has the DNA TGTGCCTGGAGTGTACGTAGGACAGGGCGCGTTTATGGCTACACCTTC. As protein: CAWSVRRTGRVYGYTF. The V gene is TRBV30, the J gene TRBJ1-2; the match to TRBD1 covers 8 bases. The germline V gene has CDR1 GTSNPN and CDR2 SVGIG (reference sequence). The CDR3 totals 16 residues. The V gene end was trimmed by 0 bases and the J gene end by 5 bases; junction bases not matched to a gene: 11.

The rearrangement uses TRBV28 and TRBJ1-1; 8 nucleotides agree with TRBD1. Trimming at V came to 3 bases and at J to 4 bases, leaving 10 bases not matched to a gene. From germline, CDR1 is MDHEN and CDR2 SYDVKM. The CDR3 totals 16 residues. CDR3: CASSFTRTGRRTEAFF. In nucleotides, the CDR3 is TGTGCCAGCAGTTTCACCCGGACAGGGAGACGCACTGAAGCTTTCTTT.

The chain employs TRBV7-2 and TRBJ2-7; 9 bases map to TRBD2. Germline CDR1 is SGHTA and CDR2 is FQGNSA. This CDR3 has 17 amino acids. V dropped 3 bases and J dropped 6; count of bases not matched to a gene: 15. CDR3 sequence reads: CASSFKPLGREGGEQYF. The DNA of the CDR3 is TGTGCCAGCAGCTTTAAGCCCCTCGGGCGGGAGGGTGGCGAGCAGTACTTC.

J is TRBJ2-1 and V is TRBV5-1; TRBD2 matches 9 bases. Looked up from germline, CDR1 is SGHRS and CDR2 is YFSETQ. Trimming removed 3 bases from V and 5 bases from J; junction bases left unmatched: 3. The CDR3 is 14 amino acids. Written as DNA, the CDR3 is TGCGCCAGCAGCTGGGCTAGCGGGAACAATGAGCAGTTCTTC. It specifies CASSWASGNNEQFF.

The chain employs TRBV5-1 and TRBJ2-6; D may be TRBD1 (5 bases). Trimming took off 6 bases at V and 0 bases at J, with 16 bases between the two ends. Germline V gene data show CDR1 as SGHRS and CDR2 as YFSETQ. The CDR3 has 17 residues. The CDR3 loop is CASNPADTFSGANVLTF. The CDR3 DNA sequence: TGCGCCAGCAACCCGGCGGACACTTTCTCTGGGGCCAACGTCCTGACTTTC.

The chain recombines TRBV6-1 with TRBJ2-7; tentative D call: TRBD1 (5 bases). The V gene lost 3 bases and the J gene lost 6 bases, with 27 bases spanning the gap. This CDR3 comprises 18 residues. Per germline, CDR1 MNHNS and CDR2 SASEGT. The CDR3 nucleotides are TGTGCCAGCAGTGACTTGGTTTTTCAGGCAGGGAATAATCGCGAGCAGTACTTC. It specifies CASSDLVFQAGNNREQYF.

This clone was seen more than once but under ten times. The rearrangement links TRBV29-1 to TRBJ1-1; D is uncertain. The CDR3 spans 13 residues. The germline V gene has CDR1 SQVTM and CDR2 ANQGSEA. Trimming removed 5 bases at V and 6 bases at J, with 16 bases between. The CDR3, as DNA: TGCAGCGTTCGCGGGTCCCCCGGGGCTGAAGCTTTCTTT. Translation: CSVRGSPGAEAFF.

This chain connects TRBV30 to TRBJ2-7; possible D gene TRBD2, 6 bases. Trimming took 4 bases from V and 2 from J, leaving 12 bases between them. Germline assignment: CDR1 GTSNPN and CDR2 SVGIG (reference sequence). The CDR3 spans 13 residues. In nucleotides, the CDR3 is TGTGCCTGGAACCGGGACTCAGCCTACGAGCAGTACTTC. Translation gives CAWNRDSAYEQYF.

The chain's CDR3 is CASSPYRGQYEQYF. CDR3 bases: TGTGCCAGCTCACCCTACAGGGGACAGTACGAGCAGTACTTC. The chain links TRBV18 to TRBJ2-7; 7 nucleotides line up with TRBD1. CDR1 and CDR2 from the germline V gene are KGHSH and LQKENI. V trimming: 3 bases; J trimming: 4 bases; junction bases outside the gene matches: 6. The CDR3 has 14 amino acids.

Only a few counts were recorded for this clone. V is TRBV7-2 and J is TRBJ1-5, with D possibly matching TRBD1 (5 bases). Germline V gives CDR1 SGHTA, CDR2 FQGNSA. V was trimmed by 1 base and J by 5 bases, leaving 12 bases between them. This CDR3 has 15 amino acids. As DNA, the CDR3 is TGTGCCAGCAGCTTAGATCGGGGGAGGGATCAGCCCCAGCATTTT. Protein: CASSLDRGRDQPQHF.